These T cell receptor beta chains were read from a single sample in a study of molecular identifiers for immune sequencing clone quantification. Using its own MiXCR run on the PCR reads, TCRdb lists one record per CDR3 protein. Of around 480,000 distinct CDR3 sequences in the sample, roughly a fifth were seen once. The source material was naive CD8+ T cells from blood, with Jurkat cell RNA spiked in. Source of these receptors: a human donor in good health. Some libraries in this study had Jurkat cell RNA spiked in. CDR3s include the opening cysteine and the closing phenylalanine or tryptophan. The D gene is left open where the match is weak. Size is omitted from some rows. Given values are once, few, many or a class for expanded clones.

D gene: NA; J gene: TRBJ1-3; clone size: many; V gene: TRBV4-3; CDR3 protein: CASSLGTDGNTIYF; CDR3 DNA: TGCGCCAGCAGCCTGGGGACGGATGGAAACACCATATATTTT
D gene: TRBD2; J gene: TRBJ2-3; clone size: many; V gene: TRBV5-6; CDR3 protein: CASSTSGDFDTQYF; CDR3 DNA: TGTGCCAGCAGTACTAGCGGGGATTTTGATACGCAGTATTTT
D gene: TRBD2; J gene: TRBJ2-3; clone size: NA; V gene: TRBV12-3/TRBV12-4; CDR3 protein: CASSLGVAGDTSTDTQYF; CDR3 DNA: TGTGCCAGCAGTTTAGGAGTAGCGGGGGACACTAGCACAGATACGCAGTATTTT
D gene: TRBD2; J gene: TRBJ2-3; clone size: few; V gene: TRBV12-3/TRBV12-4; CDR3 protein: CASSRAGGPSDTQYF; CDR3 DNA: TGTGCCAGCAGTCGTGCGGGGGGGCCTTCAGATACGCAGTATTTT
D gene: NA; J gene: TRBJ2-7; clone size: NA; V gene: TRBV2; CDR3 protein: CAINRVRGYEQYF; CDR3 DNA: TGTGCCATCAACCGGGTGCGGGGCTACGAGCAGTACTTC
D gene: TRBD1; J gene: TRBJ2-1; clone size: few; V gene: TRBV30; CDR3 protein: CAWSVQGGTEQFF; CDR3 DNA: TGTGCCTGGAGTGTACAGGGGGGAACTGAGCAGTTCTTC
D gene: NA; J gene: TRBJ2-1; clone size: few; V gene: TRBV27; CDR3 protein: CASSLWVGVTYNEQFF; CDR3 DNA: TGTGCCAGCAGTTTATGGGTCGGGGTAACCTACAATGAGCAGTTCTTC
D gene: NA; J gene: TRBJ2-3; clone size: NA; V gene: TRBV27; CDR3 protein: CASSPTTGSRTDTQYF; CDR3 DNA: TGTGCCAGCAGTCCCACAACAGGGTCTCGGACAGATACGCAGTATTTT
D gene: NA; J gene: TRBJ1-1; clone size: many; V gene: TRBV6-6; CDR3 protein: CASSYEGTEAFF; CDR3 DNA: TGTGCCAGCAGTTACGAGGGCACTGAAGCTTTCTTT
D gene: NA; J gene: TRBJ2-1; clone size: many; V gene: TRBV7-2; CDR3 protein: CASSLEWYNEQFF; CDR3 DNA: TGTGCCAGCAGCTTAGAGTGGTACAATGAGCAGTTCTTC
D gene: NA; J gene: TRBJ1-6; clone size: many; V gene: TRBV7-2; CDR3 protein: CASSFNNSPLHF; CDR3 DNA: TGTGCCAGCAGCTTTAATAATTCACCCCTCCACTTT
D gene: TRBD1; J gene: TRBJ1-1; clone size: NA; V gene: TRBV20-1; CDR3 protein: CSARDRGQGTHTEAFF; CDR3 DNA: TGCAGTGCTAGAGATCGGGGACAGGGCACTCACACTGAAGCTTTCTTT
D gene: TRBD1; J gene: TRBJ2-7; clone size: NA; V gene: TRBV6-5; CDR3 protein: CASSYGTGIYERYF; CDR3 DNA: TGTGCCAGCAGTTACGGGACAGGGATCTACGAGCGGTACTTC
D gene: NA; J gene: TRBJ2-7; clone size: NA; V gene: TRBV10-3; CDR3 protein: CATQITSNAIYEQYF; CDR3 DNA: TGTGCCACGCAAATTACTAGTAATGCCATATACGAGCAGTACTTC
D gene: NA; J gene: TRBJ2-5; clone size: few; V gene: TRBV4-3; CDR3 protein: CASSQDRFQETQYF; CDR3 DNA: TGCGCCAGCAGCCAAGACAGATTTCAAGAGACCCAGTACTTC
D gene: TRBD2; J gene: TRBJ2-3; clone size: many; V gene: TRBV9; CDR3 protein: CASSAELAGLTDTQYF; CDR3 DNA: TGTGCCAGCAGCGCCGAGCTAGCGGGGCTCACAGATACGCAGTATTTT
D gene: TRBD2; J gene: TRBJ2-1; clone size: NA; V gene: TRBV4-1; CDR3 protein: CASSQIAAGGPDEQFF; CDR3 DNA: TGCGCCAGCAGCCAAATCGCAGCGGGAGGGCCTGATGAGCAGTTCTTC
D gene: NA; J gene: TRBJ2-4; clone size: few; V gene: TRBV6-2/TRBV6-3; CDR3 protein: CASSYSESELAKNIQYF; CDR3 DNA: TGTGCCAGCAGTTACTCGGAGTCGGAATTAGCCAAAAACATTCAGTACTTC
D gene: NA; J gene: TRBJ2-1; clone size: NA; V gene: TRBV12-3/TRBV12-4; CDR3 protein: CASSFGTPMGEQFF; CDR3 DNA: TGTGCCAGCAGTTTCGGGACCCCCATGGGTGAGCAGTTCTTC
D gene: NA; J gene: TRBJ1-1; clone size: NA; V gene: TRBV28; CDR3 protein: CASTQNTGIPEVFF; CDR3 DNA: TGTGCCAGCACCCAAAATACAGGGATCCCTGAAGTTTTCTTC
D gene: NA; J gene: TRBJ1-1; clone size: many; V gene: TRBV5-1; CDR3 protein: CASSFTSQELNTEAFF; CDR3 DNA: TGCGCCAGCAGCTTCACATCACAGGAATTGAACACTGAAGCTTTCTTT
D gene: NA; J gene: TRBJ1-5; clone size: many; V gene: TRBV12-3/TRBV12-4; CDR3 protein: CASRDSSNQPQHF; CDR3 DNA: TGTGCCAGCAGAGACAGTAGCAATCAGCCCCAGCATTTT
D gene: NA; J gene: TRBJ2-3; clone size: NA; V gene: TRBV6-2/TRBV6-3; CDR3 protein: CATTRVLTDTQYF; CDR3 DNA: TGTGCCACAACCCGGGTACTTACAGATACGCAGTATTTT
D gene: TRBD2; J gene: TRBJ2-1; clone size: few; V gene: TRBV5-5; CDR3 protein: CASSLMAGGPNEQFF; CDR3 DNA: TGTGCCAGCAGCTTGATGGCGGGGGGGCCAAATGAGCAGTTCTTC
D gene: NA; J gene: TRBJ2-7; clone size: few; V gene: TRBV6-5; CDR3 protein: CASSLTWDFSYEQYF; CDR3 DNA: TGTGCCAGCAGCCTTACCTGGGACTTCTCCTACGAGCAGTACTTC
D gene: TRBD2; J gene: TRBJ2-7; clone size: many; V gene: TRBV20-1; CDR3 protein: CSAGTSSVEQYF; CDR3 DNA: TGCAGCGCGGGGACTAGCTCGGTCGAGCAGTACTTC
D gene: NA; J gene: TRBJ2-1; clone size: NA; V gene: TRBV11-3; CDR3 protein: CASSTTTGSRDEQFF; CDR3 DNA: TGTGCCAGCAGCACCACGACAGGTTCGAGGGATGAGCAGTTCTTC
D gene: NA; J gene: TRBJ2-2; clone size: many; V gene: TRBV29-1; CDR3 protein: CSVESGVTGELFF; CDR3 DNA: TGCAGCGTTGAATCCGGGGTCACCGGGGAGCTGTTTTTT
D gene: NA; J gene: TRBJ2-7; clone size: many; V gene: TRBV27; CDR3 protein: CASKPYGQIAYEQYF; CDR3 DNA: TGTGCCAGCAAACCCTACGGTCAAATTGCCTACGAGCAGTACTTC
D gene: NA; J gene: TRBJ2-7; clone size: NA; V gene: TRBV5-1; CDR3 protein: CASRQGGYEQYF; CDR3 DNA: TGCGCCAGCAGACAGGGGGGGTACGAGCAGTACTTC
D gene: TRBD1; J gene: TRBJ2-3; clone size: many; V gene: TRBV11-2; CDR3 protein: CASRHRDRGTDTQYF; CDR3 DNA: TGTGCCAGCAGACACCGGGACAGGGGGACAGATACGCAGTATTTT
D gene: NA; J gene: TRBJ2-1; clone size: many; V gene: TRBV19; CDR3 protein: CASSIFSPDEQFF; CDR3 DNA: TGTGCCAGTAGTATTTTCAGTCCGGATGAGCAGTTCTTC
D gene: NA; J gene: TRBJ1-3; clone size: NA; V gene: TRBV2; CDR3 protein: CASSEAAGNTIYF; CDR3 DNA: TGTGCCAGCAGTGAGGCAGCTGGAAACACCATATATTTT
D gene: NA; J gene: TRBJ1-1; clone size: few; V gene: TRBV11-2; CDR3 protein: CASSPGPGFGSTEAFF; CDR3 DNA: TGTGCCAGCAGCCCCGGTCCGGGGTTTGGGAGCACTGAAGCTTTCTTT
D gene: NA; J gene: TRBJ2-3; clone size: few; V gene: TRBV19; CDR3 protein: CASSGGDSADTQYF; CDR3 DNA: TGTGCCAGTAGCGGCGGTGACTCTGCAGATACGCAGTATTTT
D gene: NA; J gene: TRBJ1-2; clone size: NA; V gene: TRBV5-4; CDR3 protein: CASSLDWTAVGYTF; CDR3 DNA: TGTGCCAGCAGCTTGGATTGGACAGCTGTTGGCTACACCTTC